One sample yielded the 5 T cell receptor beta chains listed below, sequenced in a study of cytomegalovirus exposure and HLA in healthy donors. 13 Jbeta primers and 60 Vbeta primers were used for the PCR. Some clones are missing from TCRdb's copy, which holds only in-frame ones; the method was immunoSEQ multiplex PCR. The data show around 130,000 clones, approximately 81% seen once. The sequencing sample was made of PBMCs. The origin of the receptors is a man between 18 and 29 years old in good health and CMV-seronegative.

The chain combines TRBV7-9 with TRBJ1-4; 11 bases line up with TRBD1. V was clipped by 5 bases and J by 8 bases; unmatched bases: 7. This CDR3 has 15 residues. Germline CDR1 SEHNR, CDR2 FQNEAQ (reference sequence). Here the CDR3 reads CASSPPGTGGEKLFF. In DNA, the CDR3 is TGTGCCAGCAGCCCGCCGGGGACAGGGGGGGAAAAACTGTTTTTT. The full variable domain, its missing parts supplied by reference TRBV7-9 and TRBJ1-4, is DTGVSQNPRHKITKRGQNVTFRCDPISEHNRLYWYRQTLGQGPEFLTYFQNEAQLEKSRLLSDRFSAERPKGSFSTLEIQRTEQGDSAMYLCASSPPGTGGEKLFFGSGTQLSVL.

The CDR3 DNA sequence: TGTGCCAGCAGTGTCGGGAGGGGGCGTAATTCACCCCTCCACTTT. Encoded protein: CASSVGRGRNSPLHF. V and J are TRBV2 and TRBJ1-6, with TRBD1 matching 7 bases. Germline assignment: CDR1 SNHLY and CDR2 FYNNEI. This CDR3 is 15 amino acids long. V was pared by 4 bases and J by 6 bases, with 6 bases of the junction left unmatched.

The CDR3 loop is CASSPPQGARTEAFF. CDR3 DNA sequence: TGTGCCAGCAGCCCCCCCCAGGGGGCTCGGACTGAAGCTTTCTTT. The chain carries TRBV4-2 and TRBJ1-1; 8 bases fit TRBD1. The germline gives CDR1 LGHNA, CDR2 YNFKEQ. V shed 4 bases, J shed 5 bases, and the junction held 9 bases outside the gene matches. The CDR3 has 15 amino acids.

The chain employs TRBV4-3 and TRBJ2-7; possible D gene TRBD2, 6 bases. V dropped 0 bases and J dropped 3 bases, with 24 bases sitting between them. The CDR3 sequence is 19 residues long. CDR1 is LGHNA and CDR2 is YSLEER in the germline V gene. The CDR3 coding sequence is TGCGCCAGCAGCCAAGATTTCGGGACTCAGTTCAATACTAACTACGAGCAGTACTTC. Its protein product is CASSQDFGTQFNTNYEQYF.

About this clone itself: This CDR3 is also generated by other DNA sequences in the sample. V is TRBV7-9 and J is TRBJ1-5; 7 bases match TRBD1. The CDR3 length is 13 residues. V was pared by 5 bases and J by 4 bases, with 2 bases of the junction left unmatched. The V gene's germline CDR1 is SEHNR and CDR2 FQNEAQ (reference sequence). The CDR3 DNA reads TGTGCCAGCAGCAGGGACAGTAATCAGCCCCAGCATTTT. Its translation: CASSRDSNQPQHF.